This paragraph reports one TCR beta chain. Its antigen remains unidentified. Within one base of it there is no much larger clone, and no base qualities were kept. This entry comes from a study of control samples from healthy donors and cancer patients (TCRdb year 2020). The CDR3 runs 15 amino acids, cysteine and phenylalanine included. CDR3 DNA only is kept here, 45 bases in frame from base 1. Based on the germline V gene, the CDR1 and CDR2 sequences are SGHRS and YFSETQ. The germline V end is reduced by 4 bases and the J end by 5 bases; junction bases left unmatched: 5. Libraries were built with the immunoSEQ multiplex PCR assay. In TCRdb, the immuneACCESS table is reduced to in-frame sequences with V and J assigned. These tables do not hold every clone; where another copy was compared, an unresolved V gene accounts for under half, and the others remain unexplained. The sample profile shows 120,000 or so clones; about 90% of them were found once. In total, the top ten clones hold just under 3% of the sample.

Input material: blood. The V and J segments used are TRBV5-1 and TRBJ1-6, with 8 middle bases fitting TRBD1. This receptor was obtained from a man in his sixties in good health. The sequenced DNA: TGCGCCAGCAGCGCCATGACAGGGGATAATTCACCCCTCCACTTT. The encoded protein is CASSAMTGDNSPLHF.